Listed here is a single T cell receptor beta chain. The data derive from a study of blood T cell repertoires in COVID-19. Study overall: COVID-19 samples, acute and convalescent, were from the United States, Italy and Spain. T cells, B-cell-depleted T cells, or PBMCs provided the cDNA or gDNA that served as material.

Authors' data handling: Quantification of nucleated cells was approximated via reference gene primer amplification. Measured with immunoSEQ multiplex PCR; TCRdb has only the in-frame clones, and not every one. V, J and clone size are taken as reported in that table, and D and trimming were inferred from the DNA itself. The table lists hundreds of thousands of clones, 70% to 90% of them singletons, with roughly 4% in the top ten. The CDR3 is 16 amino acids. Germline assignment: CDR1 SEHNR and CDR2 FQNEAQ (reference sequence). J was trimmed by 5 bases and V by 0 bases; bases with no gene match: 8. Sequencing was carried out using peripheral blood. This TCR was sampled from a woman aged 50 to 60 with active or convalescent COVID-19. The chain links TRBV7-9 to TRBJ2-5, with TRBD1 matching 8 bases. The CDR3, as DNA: TGTGCCAGCAGCTTAGCCGGCAGGGGGCTTGGGGAGACCCAGTACTTC. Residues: CASSLAGRGLGETQYF.